This T cell receptor (beta chain) emerged from a study of cytomegalovirus exposure and HLA in healthy donors. The primer mix had 60 Vbeta and 13 Jbeta primers. Repertoires were generated with immunoSEQ multiplex PCR, while TCRdb's copy carries only in-frame clones and drops some. This sample has 50,000 to 70,000 clones, with 80% found just once. The CDR3 spans 14 residues. J was trimmed by 4 bases and V by 4 bases; bases with no gene match: 7. CDR1 is SGHVS and CDR2 is FQNEAQ in the germline V gene. The TCR was taken from a male donor in good health and CMV-seronegative. The V gene is TRBV7-8, the J gene TRBJ2-7, with 7 bases lining up with TRBD1. The sequenced material came from PBMCs. Here the CDR3 reads CASSSPGTAYEQYF. DNA of the CDR3: TGTGCCAGCAGCTCGCCCGGGACAGCTTACGAGCAGTACTTC.